Listed below are T cell receptor beta chains from one sample, sequenced in a study of control samples from healthy donors and cancer patients. Sequencing was performed with immunoSEQ multiplex PCR; in TCRdb, only in-frame clones are kept and a portion is missing. The data hold about 120,000 clones, with approximately 89% observed a single time. The specimen sequenced was blood. All receptors derive from a man aged 35 to 55 in good health. CDR3s include the opening cysteine and the closing phenylalanine or tryptophan. D genes are given only for firm matches. Part of the rows lack a size; the others show once, few, many or a class for expanded clones.

J gene	clone size	V gene	D gene	CDR3 DNA	CDR3 protein
TRBJ1-5	-	TRBV6-1	-	TGTGCCAGCAGTGAAGCGTCGAAGGGATTTCAGCCCCAGCATTTT	CASSEASKGFQPQHF
TRBJ1-4	-	TRBV7-9	-	TGTGCCAGCAGATCAACGATGAACAGGGCAACTAATGAAAAACTGTTTTTT	CASRSTMNRATNEKLFF
TRBJ2-3	-	TRBV2	-	TGTGCCAGCAGTTTAAAGACACTACCCACAGATACGCAGTATTTT	CASSLKTLPTDTQYF
TRBJ1-2	-	TRBV25-1	TRBD1	TGTGCCAGCAGTGACGGGACAGGGCCTGGCTACACCTTC	CASSDGTGPGYTF
TRBJ2-3	-	TRBV19	-	TGTGCCAGTAGTTTCCACCTGGGCACAGATACGCAGTATTTT	CASSFHLGTDTQYF
TRBJ2-2	once	TRBV4-1	TRBD2	TGCGCCAGCAGCCAAGTACTAGCGGGGGGAGGGACCGGGGAGCTGTTTTTT	CASSQVLAGGGTGELFF
TRBJ2-2	-	TRBV24-1	TRBD1	TGTGCCACCAGTGATTTTGGGGTTGGGGCAGGGGGACGCCTGCCCGGGGAGCTGTTTTTT	CATSDFGVGAGGRLPGELFF
TRBJ1-1	-	TRBV7-3	-	TGTGCCAGCAGCTTGAGTGTCGGGGTCAGGGCTGAAGCTTTCTTT	CASSLSVGVRAEAFF
TRBJ2-1	-	TRBV11-1	-	TGTGCCAGCAGCTCCCCTAGGGAGCAGTTCTTC	CASSSPREQFF
TRBJ2-2	-	TRBV9	TRBD1	TGTGCCAGCAGCGGAATACAGGGGGCGAGCGGGGAGCTGTTTTTT	CASSGIQGASGELFF
TRBJ2-5	-	TRBV29-1	-	TGCAGCGCCGGATCCCAAGAGACCCAGTACTTC	CSAGSQETQYF
TRBJ1-1	few	TRBV7-9	-	TGTGCCAGCAGCTTAGTGTACGGCGGTACTGGAGACACTGAAGCTTTCTTT	CASSLVYGGTGDTEAFF
TRBJ1-1	few	TRBV29-1	TRBD1	TGCAGCGCGGGGGACAGGGGGCTGGGCACTGAAGCTTTCTTT	CSAGDRGLGTEAFF
TRBJ1-3	-	TRBV10-2	-	TGCGCCAGCAGTGAGACCGGACCCCCGCAAGGCGGAAACACCATATATTTT	CASSETGPPQGGNTIYF
TRBJ1-2	-	TRBV7-2	-	TGTGCCAGCAGCCCTGACAGGTTACTTAACTATGGCTACACCTTC	CASSPDRLLNYGYTF
TRBJ1-2	once	TRBV7-9	-	TGTGCCAGCAGTCCCGACAGCTATGGCTACACCTTC	CASSPDSYGYTF
TRBJ2-1	-	TRBV14	-	TGTGCCAGCAGCCTCCCGGGCGGTAGCTCCTACAATGAGCAGTTCTTC	CASSLPGGSSYNEQFF
TRBJ1-2	-	TRBV2	TRBD1	TGTGCCAGCACTGGGACAGGGGGCGGCTATGGCTACACCTTC	CASTGTGGGYGYTF
TRBJ2-7	-	TRBV6-5	TRBD2	TGTGCCAGAATGCGGGGGGATAACTCCTACGAGCAGTACTTC	CARMRGDNSYEQYF
TRBJ1-5	-	TRBV30	-	TGTGCCTGGAGTCCCAGGGTCTCGCAAAATCAGCCCCAGCATTTT	CAWSPRVSQNQPQHF
TRBJ1-1	-	TRBV3-1/TRBV3-2	-	TGTGCCAGCAGCCCCGGGGGTCCCATGAACACTGAAGCTTTCTTT	CASSPGGPMNTEAFF
TRBJ2-7	-	TRBV19	TRBD1	TGTGCCAGTAGTATGGGACAGGGTTTATACGAGCAGTACTTC	CASSMGQGLYEQYF
TRBJ1-2	once	TRBV5-5	-	TGTGCCAGCAGCTTGTGGGATAACTATGGCTACACCTTC	CASSLWDNYGYTF
TRBJ1-4	-	TRBV7-9	TRBD1	TGTGCCAGCAGCCCGGGACAGGGTGGGGAAAAACTGTTTTTT	CASSPGQGGEKLFF
TRBJ2-7	few	TRBV27	-	TGTGCCAGCACCGTAAGGCTGGGCTCCTACGAGCAGTACTTC	CASTVRLGSYEQYF
TRBJ1-6	-	TRBV7-2	-	TGTGCCAGCAGCTTAACCCCAAGGAGCTCCTATAATTCACCCCTCCACTTT	CASSLTPRSSYNSPLHF
TRBJ1-2	-	TRBV4-1	-	TGCGCCAGCAGCCAAGATGGCAGGGAGGGTGGTGGCTACACCTTC	CASSQDGREGGGYTF
TRBJ1-3	-	TRBV29-1	TRBD1	TGCAGCGTTGGGGGGACAGCTGGAAACACCATATATTTT	CSVGGTAGNTIYF
TRBJ2-2	-	TRBV15	-	TGTGCCACCAGCAGAGACCCGGGGGCAGACAGCACTACCGGGGAGCTGTTTTTT	CATSRDPGADSTTGELFF
TRBJ2-7	-	TRBV19	TRBD1	TGTGCCAGTAGTAAACAGGGGACCTCCTACGAGCAGTACTTC	CASSKQGTSYEQYF
TRBJ2-7	-	TRBV5-5	TRBD2	TGTGCCAGCAGCCCGTTTGCGGGGGGATTGTACGAGCAGTACTTC	CASSPFAGGLYEQYF
TRBJ2-7	-	TRBV4-1	-	TGCGCCAGCAGCCAAGATGACGAAAACTACGAGCAGTACTTC	CASSQDDENYEQYF
TRBJ2-5	-	TRBV4-2	TRBD1	TGTGCCAGCAGCCAAGGGTTCCCGGGACAGGGGGAAGAGACCCAGTACTTC	CASSQGFPGQGEETQYF
TRBJ2-5	-	TRBV19	-	TGTGCCAGTAGTATTGGGGCCCAAGAGACCCAGTACTTC	CASSIGAQETQYF
TRBJ1-2	-	TRBV5-4	TRBD1	TGTGCCAGCAGCTTCGGGACAGCGAACTATGGCTACACCTTC	CASSFGTANYGYTF
TRBJ1-5	-	TRBV28	-	TGTGCCAGCAGTTTACCAAGGACAGCTTATAGCAATCAGCCCCAGCATTTT	CASSLPRTAYSNQPQHF
TRBJ1-1	-	TRBV4-3	-	TGCGCCAGCAACCAGGCGACAGGGAACACTGAAGCTTTCTTT	CASNQATGNTEAFF
TRBJ1-2	-	TRBV16	TRBD1	TGTGCCAGCAGCGGACAGGGGGCGCGGGGCTACACCTTC	CASSGQGARGYTF
TRBJ2-7	medium-sized	TRBV14	-	TGTGCCAGCAGCCAAGATCCCGACATGGGGGAGTACGAGCAGTACTTC	CASSQDPDMGEYEQYF
TRBJ2-1	-	TRBV11-1	TRBD2	TGTGCCAGCAGCCCCAGCGGGGGGGAGTACAATGAGCAGTTCTTC	CASSPSGGEYNEQFF
TRBJ2-2	-	TRBV7-9	TRBD1	TGTGCCAGCAGTCAAGACAGGGGGTGGTCCGGGGAGCTGTTTTTT	CASSQDRGWSGELFF
TRBJ1-2	-	TRBV29-1	TRBD1	TGCAGCGCTGGACAGGGGCAGTCTGGCTACACCTTC	CSAGQGQSGYTF
TRBJ2-3	-	TRBV11-3	-	TGTGCCAGCAGCTTACCGCCCTCAGATACGCAGTATTTT	CASSLPPSDTQYF
TRBJ1-5	-	TRBV7-9	TRBD1	TGTGCCAGCAGCGGACAGGGGAGAGATCAGCCCCAGCATTTT	CASSGQGRDQPQHF
TRBJ1-2	-	TRBV5-1	TRBD1	TGCGCCAGCAGCTTGGTCGGGACAGGGAGTGGCTACACCTTC	CASSLVGTGSGYTF
TRBJ2-7	-	TRBV18	-	TGTGCCAGCTCCCCCCTTCGGTCAAACTACGAGCAGTACTTC	CASSPLRSNYEQYF
TRBJ2-1	few	TRBV7-3	-	TGTGCCAGCAGCCTCTCGGCGGGCGCTACCTCCTACAATGAGCAGTTCTTC	CASSLSAGATSYNEQFF
TRBJ1-2	-	TRBV19	-	TGTGCCAGTAGCCAGGTCGACAGCCCTAACTATGGCTACACCTTC	CASSQVDSPNYGYTF
TRBJ1-4	-	TRBV9	-	TGTGCCAGCAGCGACAGGGACTATGGTGAAAAACTGTTTTTT	CASSDRDYGEKLFF
TRBJ1-1	once	TRBV21-1	-	TGTGCCAGCAGTTCGGGACCTTTAAGCAAGAACACTGAAGCTTTCTTT	CASSSGPLSKNTEAFF
TRBJ1-1	-	TRBV6-5	-	TGTGCCAGCGGCCCACAGGGTACGGCCACTGAAGCTTTCTTT	CASGPQGTATEAFF
TRBJ2-5	-	TRBV9	-	TGTGCCAGCAGCGCACAGGTCTTCTATGAAGAGACCCAGTACTTC	CASSAQVFYEETQYF
TRBJ1-2	-	TRBV24-1	TRBD1	TGTGCCACCAGTGATAGAGGGACAGGGATGTATGGCTACACCTTC	CATSDRGTGMYGYTF
TRBJ2-2	once	TRBV14	-	TGTGCCAGCAGCCAATTTACGAACACCGGGGAGCTGTTTTTT	CASSQFTNTGELFF
TRBJ1-3	-	TRBV28	-	TGTGCCAGCAGGAGCCCCGGGATTTCTCCCATCTCTGGAAACACCATATATTTT	CASRSPGISPISGNTIYF